The 22 T cell receptor beta chains listed next were all sequenced from one sample in a study of Ad26.COV2.S vaccination and SARS-CoV-2 variants. Specified treatment: around 19 received Ad26.COV2.S at low or high dose, single or two shots; about 5 received placebo; per-sample allocation not given. Samples came from day 63 after the first vaccine or placebo injection. Libraries were prepared by immunoSEQ multiplex PCR; TCRdb keeps only in-frame clonotypes and omits some of them. The sample includes around 340,000 clones, approximately 86% seen only once; the top ten take roughly 10%. The sequences come from peripheral blood, collected in a trial of Ad26.COV2.S vaccine versus placebo. These receptors were collected from a person between 18 and 60 years old who received the Ad26.COV2.S COVID-19 vaccine or a placebo.

This clone was picked up one time. The V and J genes are TRBV7-2 and TRBJ2-7, with a tentative D call TRBD1 (6 bases). CDR3 length: 15 residues. Trimming took 5 bases from V and 2 from J, leaving 16 bases between them. Germline V lookup: CDR1 SGHTA, CDR2 FQGNSA. The chain's CDR3 is CASSTQEAGAYEQYF. In DNA, the CDR3 is TGTGCCAGCAGCACCCAGGAGGCAGGGGCCTACGAGCAGTACTTC.

This chain uses TRBV7-2 with TRBJ2-7; TRBD1 matches at 7 bases. The ends lost 5 bases at V and 5 bases at J; junction bases unmatched: 9. Germline V gives CDR1 SGHTA, CDR2 FQGNSA. The CDR3 loop spans 14 amino acids. In nucleotides, the CDR3 is TGTGCCAGCAGCCTCTCTGACAGGGTCCACGAGCAGTACTTC. Translated: CASSLSDRVHEQYF.

The chain employs TRBV6-5 and TRBJ1-4; D possibly corresponds to TRBD1 (6 bases). Germline V lookup: CDR1 MNHEY, CDR2 SVGAGI. The CDR3 loop spans 14 amino acids. The V end was cut by 4 bases, the J end by 4 bases, with 10 bases between. CDR3 sequence: CASSSTGYNEKLFF. The CDR3 DNA follows: TGTGCCAGCAGTTCCACAGGGTATAATGAAAAACTGTTTTTT.

Worth noting for this clone: Distinct nucleotide sequences in the sample also encode this CDR3. V and J are TRBV4-3 and TRBJ2-7, with D maybe TRBD2 (7 bases). V shed 0 bases and J shed 4 bases, with 13 bases lying between them. The germline gives CDR1 LGHNA, CDR2 YSLEER. CDR3 size: 15 residues. The DNA for the CDR3 is TGCGCCAGCAGCCAAGATCCCCGGGGGGCTTACGAGCAGTACTTC. It specifies CASSQDPRGAYEQYF.

The J gene is TRBJ1-1, the V gene TRBV5-1; 8 nucleotides agree with TRBD1. V dropped 2 bases and J dropped 5; count of bases not matched to a gene: 2. The CDR3 runs to 13 residues. From germline, CDR1 is SGHRS and CDR2 YFSETQ. CDR3 sequence reads: CASSFRQGTEAFF. The CDR3 DNA is TGCGCCAGCAGCTTTAGACAGGGGACTGAAGCTTTCTTT.

This chain connects TRBV7-6 to TRBJ2-3; 11 bases line up with TRBD2. The V gene end was trimmed by 5 bases and the J gene end by 2 bases; junction bases not matched to a gene: 6. This CDR3 has 16 amino acids. Germline V gene sequence: CDR1 SGHVS, CDR2 FNYEAQ. The CDR3 DNA reads TGTGCCAGCAGCCACCGACTAGCGGGGTCCACAGATACGCAGTATTTT. It specifies CASSHRLAGSTDTQYF.

This sequence joins TRBV21-1 and TRBJ2-1; the DNA was not compared with TRBD1, the D call given in the table. TRBV21-1 is an annotated pseudogene. The CDR3 loop spans 16 amino acids. The CDR3 sequence: CASSSRQGRSYNEQFF. The DNA of the CDR3 is TGTGCCAGCAGCAGTCGACAGGGGCGCTCCTACAATGAGCAGTTCTTC.

This chain uses TRBV7-9 with TRBJ1-1, with D perhaps matching TRBD1 (6 bases). V was cut by 3 bases and J by 0 bases, with 14 bases left in between. In germline, CDR1 is SEHNR, CDR2 FQNEAQ (reference sequence). The CDR3 is made up of 16 amino acids. CDR3 sequence: CASSFDPRGLNTEAFF. DNA of the CDR3: TGTGCCAGCAGCTTCGACCCGAGGGGGTTGAACACTGAAGCTTTCTTT.

The J gene is TRBJ2-5, the V gene TRBV11-2, with D maybe TRBD2 (6 bases). This CDR3 is built from 17 residues. Germline loops: CDR1 SGHAT, CDR2 FQNNGV. Between the trimmed V and J ends, which lost 4 bases and 4 bases, there was a span of 22 bases. DNA of the CDR3: TGTGCCAGCAGCTCGCCACCCGGAGGGCCAGTTGGAGAGACCCAGTACTTC. Translation gives CASSSPPGGPVGETQYF.

V and J are TRBV19 and TRBJ1-5; weak D call: TRBD1 (6 bases). V was cut by 7 bases and J by 5 bases, with 12 bases left in between. Germline-derived CDR1 and CDR2 are LNHDA and SQIVND (reference sequence). The CDR3 runs 13 residues. CDR3 bases: TGTGCCAGTAAAGGGGGATTGGATCAGCCCCAGCATTTT. Translation: CASKGGLDQPQHF.

This clone was detected once. J is TRBJ2-7 and V is TRBV6-2 or TRBV6-3, with D unresolved. The CDR3 runs 12 residues. CDR1 is MNHEY and CDR2 is SVGEGT in the germline V gene. V shed 4 bases and J shed 4 bases, with 8 bases lying between them. CDR3 protein: CASSSILYEQYF. In nucleotides, the CDR3 is TGTGCCAGCAGTTCCATTCTTTACGAGCAGTACTTC.

This clone was counted once. The rearrangement joins TRBV28 to TRBJ2-1; D not certain. CDR1 is MDHEN and CDR2 is SYDVKM in the germline V gene. The CDR3 has 13 residues. The CDR3 bases are TGTGTGTCAACTCGGGCGGTATTAGGTGAGCAGTTCTTC. Translating gives CVSTRAVLGEQFF. The variable domain in full, completed from reference TRBV28 and TRBJ2-1, reads DVKVTQSSRYLVKRTGEKVFLECVQDMDHENMFWYRQDPGLGLRLIYFSYDVKMKEKGDIPEGYSVSREKKERFSLILESASTNQTSMYLCVSTRAVLGEQFFGPGTRLTVL.

The rearrangement joins TRBV7-9 to TRBJ1-1; weak D call: TRBD1 (5 bases). Trimming removed 2 bases at V and 1 base at J, with 5 bases between. There are 13 residues in the CDR3. CDR1 SEHNR and CDR2 FQNEAQ come from the germline V gene (reference sequence). The CDR3 loop is CASSLTGNTEAFF. The CDR3 DNA sequence: TGTGCCAGCAGCTTAACAGGGAACACTGAAGCTTTCTTT.

This clone has a single count. The chain has TRBV28 and TRBJ2-1; possible D gene TRBD1, 5 bases. The germline V gene encodes CDR1 MDHEN and CDR2 SYDVKM. Between the trimmed V and J ends, which lost 3 bases and 9 bases, there was a span of 27 bases. This CDR3 has 18 amino acids. The CDR3 DNA reads TGTGCCAGCAGTTTCCCGACAGAGAACAGTGCTCTATACCGTGAGCAGTTCTTC. Translation: CASSFPTENSALYREQFF.

The chain has TRBV5-6 and TRBJ2-7; D is tentatively TRBD1 or TRBD2 (5 bases each). The CDR3 spans 15 residues. Trimming cost V 0 bases and J 2 bases, with 12 bases left between them. CDR1 and CDR2 from the germline V gene are SGHDT and YYEEEE. The CDR3 coding sequence is TGTGCCAGCAGCTTGGCCGGGGCGCCGACCTACGAGCAGTACTTC. The encoded protein is CASSLAGAPTYEQYF.

The chain combines TRBV29-1 with TRBJ1-1; D might be TRBD1 (5 bases). The CDR3 totals 15 residues. The V end was cut by 8 bases, the J end by 0 bases, with 19 bases between. CDR1 SQVTM and CDR2 ANQGSEA come from the germline V gene. CDR3 sequence: CSTEIWQGMNTEAFF. In nucleotides, the CDR3 is TGCAGCACGGAGATCTGGCAGGGTATGAACACTGAAGCTTTCTTT. The full variable domain, rest sourced from reference TRBV29-1 and TRBJ1-1, is SAVISQKPSRDICQRGTSLTIQCQVDSQVTMMFWYRQQPGQSLTLIATANQGSEATYESGFVIDKFPISRPNLTFSTLTVSNMSPEDSSIYLCSTEIWQGMNTEAFFGQGTRLTVV.

The rearrangement uses TRBV28 and TRBJ2-3; D remains ambiguous. In germline, CDR1 is MDHEN, CDR2 SYDVKM. The CDR3 is 14 amino acids. V gave up 0 bases and J gave up 3 bases, with 7 bases separating them. The CDR3 coding sequence is TGTGCCAGCAGTTTATGGGCGGATACAGATACGCAGTATTTT. It yields the protein CASSLWADTDTQYF.

The CDR3 DNA reads as TGCAGTGCCAGCCCTTACGAGCAGTACTTC. Encoded protein: CSASPYEQYF. The chain uses TRBV20-1 and TRBJ2-7; no clear D. The CDR3 runs 10 residues. CDR1 is DFQATT and CDR2 is SNEGSKA in the germline V gene (reference sequence). With 6 bases removed from V and 4 bases from J, the gap between germline ends came to 7 bases.

The rearrangement links TRBV19 to TRBJ1-5, with a tentative D call TRBD1 (6 bases). The CDR3 sequence is 15 residues long. Germline-derived CDR1 and CDR2 are LNHDA and SQIVND (reference sequence). V lost 4 bases to trimming and J lost 0 bases, with 10 bases between them. CDR3 coding DNA: TGTGCCAGTAGTACATGGACAGATAGCAATCAGCCCCAGCATTTT. Its protein is CASSTWTDSNQPQHF.

This clone was seen more than once but under ten times. The rearrangement joins TRBV4-3 to TRBJ2-7; D is ambiguous. CDR3 length: 15 amino acids. Germline V CDR1 and CDR2: LGHNA, YSLEER. V lost 3 bases to trimming and J lost 1 base, with 13 bases between them. The CDR3 DNA reads TGCGCCAGCAGCCAGGGCAGGTATCTTTCCTACGAGCAGTACTTC. Protein: CASSQGRYLSYEQYF.

The V gene is TRBV5-1, the J gene TRBJ2-3, with TRBD1 identical over 8 bases. The CDR3 consists of 15 residues. The ends lost 4 bases at V and 4 bases at J; junction bases unmatched: 8. Germline lookup yields CDR1 SGHRS and CDR2 YFSETQ. The CDR3 nucleotides are TGCGCCAGCAGCCCTCAGGGGGCCAAGCCAGATACGCAGTATTTT. It yields the protein CASSPQGAKPDTQYF.

The J gene is TRBJ1-4, the V gene TRBV7-2, with 12 bases lining up with TRBD1. CDR3 size: 16 residues. J was trimmed by 7 bases and V by 4 bases; bases with no gene match: 7. Germline lookup yields CDR1 SGHTA and CDR2 FQGNSA. The CDR3 protein is CASSSGQGARIEKLFF. In DNA form, the CDR3 reads TGTGCCAGCAGCTCGGGACAGGGGGCGCGGATTGAAAAACTGTTTTTT.